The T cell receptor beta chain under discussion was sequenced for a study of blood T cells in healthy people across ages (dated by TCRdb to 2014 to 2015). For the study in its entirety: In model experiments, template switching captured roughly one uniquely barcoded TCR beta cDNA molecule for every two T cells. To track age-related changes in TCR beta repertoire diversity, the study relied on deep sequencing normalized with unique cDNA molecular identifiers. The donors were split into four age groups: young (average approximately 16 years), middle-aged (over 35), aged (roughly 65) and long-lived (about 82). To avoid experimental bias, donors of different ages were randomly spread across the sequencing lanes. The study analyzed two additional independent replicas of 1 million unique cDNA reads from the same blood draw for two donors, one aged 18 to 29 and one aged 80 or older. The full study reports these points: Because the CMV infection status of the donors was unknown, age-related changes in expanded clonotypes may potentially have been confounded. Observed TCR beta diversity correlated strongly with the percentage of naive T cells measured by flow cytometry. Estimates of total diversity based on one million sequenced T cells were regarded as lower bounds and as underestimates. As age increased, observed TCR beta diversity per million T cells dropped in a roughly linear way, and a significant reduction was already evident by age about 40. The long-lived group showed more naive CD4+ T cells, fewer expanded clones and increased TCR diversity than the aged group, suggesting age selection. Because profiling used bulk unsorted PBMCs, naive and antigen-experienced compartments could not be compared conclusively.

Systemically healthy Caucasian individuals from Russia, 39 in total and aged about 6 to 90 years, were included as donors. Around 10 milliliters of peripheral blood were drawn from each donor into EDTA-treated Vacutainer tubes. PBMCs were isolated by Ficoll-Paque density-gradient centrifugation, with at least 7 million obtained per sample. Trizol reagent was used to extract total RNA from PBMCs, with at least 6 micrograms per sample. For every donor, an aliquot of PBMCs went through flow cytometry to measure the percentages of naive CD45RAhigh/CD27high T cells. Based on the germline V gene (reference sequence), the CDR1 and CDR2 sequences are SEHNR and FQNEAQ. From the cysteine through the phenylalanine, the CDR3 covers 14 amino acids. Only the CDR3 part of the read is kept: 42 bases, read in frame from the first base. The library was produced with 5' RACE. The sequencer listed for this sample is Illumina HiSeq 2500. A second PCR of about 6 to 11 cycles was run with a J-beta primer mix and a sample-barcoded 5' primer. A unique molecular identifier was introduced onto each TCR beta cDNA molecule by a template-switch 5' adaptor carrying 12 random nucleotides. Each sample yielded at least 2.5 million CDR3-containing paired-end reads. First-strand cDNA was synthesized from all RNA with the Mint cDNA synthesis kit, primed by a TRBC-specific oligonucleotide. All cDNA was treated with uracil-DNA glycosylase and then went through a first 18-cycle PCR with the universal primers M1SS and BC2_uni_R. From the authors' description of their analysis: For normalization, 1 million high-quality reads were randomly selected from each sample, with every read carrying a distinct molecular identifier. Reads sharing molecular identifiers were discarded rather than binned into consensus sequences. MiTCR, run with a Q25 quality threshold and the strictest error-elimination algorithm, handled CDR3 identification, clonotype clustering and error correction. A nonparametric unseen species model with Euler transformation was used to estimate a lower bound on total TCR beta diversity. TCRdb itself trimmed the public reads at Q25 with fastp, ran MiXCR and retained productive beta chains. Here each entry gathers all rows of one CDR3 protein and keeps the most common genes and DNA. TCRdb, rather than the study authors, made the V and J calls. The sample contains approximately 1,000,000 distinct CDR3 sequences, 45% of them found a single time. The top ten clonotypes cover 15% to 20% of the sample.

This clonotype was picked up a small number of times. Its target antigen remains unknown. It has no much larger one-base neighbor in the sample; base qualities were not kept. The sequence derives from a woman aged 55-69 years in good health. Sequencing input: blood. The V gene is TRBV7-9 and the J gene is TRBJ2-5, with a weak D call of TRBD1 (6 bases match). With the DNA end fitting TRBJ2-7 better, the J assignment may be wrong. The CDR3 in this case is CASSRPGHNYEQYF. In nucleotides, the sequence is TGTGCCAGCAGCCGCCCGGGACATAACTACGAGCAGTACTTC.